This record covers a single T cell receptor beta chain. In its sample, this clone was seen once. Which antigen it targets is not known. There are no base qualities to consult, and no much larger clone falls within one base. This sample's treatment or condition label indicates: randomized to nivolumab then ipilimumab (arm A) or the reverse (arm B). Prior DNA-damaging chemotherapy had not been received by any trial patient. Live CD3+CD8+ cells negative for CD19 and CD56 were sorted from thawed PBMCs on a FACS Aria II flow cytometer. Samples were obtained from patients with melanoma enrolled in CheckMate 064, a randomized, open-label phase II trial of sequential checkpoint blockade. Peripheral blood mononuclear cells were obtained through leukapheresis, purified using Ficoll-Paque, and frozen in human serum containing approximately 9.3% DMSO. Immediately after sorting, the purity of the sorted blood CD3+CD8+ cells was confirmed to be >95%, and DNA was then extracted.

V drops 6 bases and J drops 2 bases, leaving 16 bases in between. As encoded in the germline V gene, CDR1 is SQVTM while CDR2 is ANQGSEA. Reading from cysteine to phenylalanine, the CDR3 counts 14 amino acids. Only the CDR3 DNA stays, 42 bases, in frame from base 1. This entry belongs to a study of sequential checkpoint blockade in melanoma (dated by TCRdb to the late 2010s). Regarding the study in general: In a 1:1 randomization, patients received either first-line nivolumab then ipilimumab (arm A) or ipilimumab then nivolumab (arm B). Maintenance nivolumab came after both trial sequences. The research as a whole found: Validation of the response-prediction model combining TCR metrics and mutation burden is needed in larger, independent patient cohorts.

TCRbeta CDR3 regions were immunosequenced from genomic DNA with the immunoSEQ Assay. Genomic DNA was amplified by bias-controlled multiplex PCR before high-throughput sequencing. Turning to the authors' computational methods: To quantify the absolute abundance of each unique TCRbeta CDR3 region, the sequences were collapsed and filtered. Clonality, defined as 1 minus Pielou's evenness, was calculated using only productive rearrangements. Clones with significantly greater frequencies in on-treatment versus baseline samples were identified using a previously published method. TCRdb's version of the immuneACCESS table is confined to in-frame rearrangements and falls short of the full clone set. An unresolved V gene accounts for under half of the shortfall where checked; the remainder is of unknown origin. The V and J calls and the clone size are those of that table, but D and trimming were determined from the DNA. The sample includes over 15,000 clones, with about 70% observed a single time. Approximately 35% of the sample is held by the ten biggest clonotypes.

Source: CD8+ T cells sorted from blood (inferred from file names), taken from a patient given nivolumab and ipilimumab in sequence. This sequence originates from a human donor with melanoma. The rearrangement combines TRBV29-1 with TRBJ2-5; a tentative D call is TRBD1 (6 bases match). The DNA is TGCAGCGTCCTCGGCCGGCAGGGGCAAGAGACCCAGTACTTC. This is translated as CSVLGRQGQETQYF.